This T cell receptor beta chain was identified during a study of blood T cell repertoires in COVID-19. Overall study: Samples came from the United States, Italy and Spain, spanning acute and convalescent COVID-19.

This CDR3 has 12 residues. The V gene end was trimmed by 5 bases and the J gene end by 5 bases; junction bases not matched to a gene: 2. Germline CDR1 reads SQVTM; CDR2 reads ANQGSEA. This study enrolled people aged about 18 to 100 from about two dozen US geographic areas. The repertoire was sequenced with immunoSEQ multiplex PCR; TCRdb's copy has only in-frame clones and lacks some. The table records about 190,000 clones, 86% of them present only once. The chain has TRBV29-1 and TRBJ1-4, with 7 bases aligning to TRBD1. The sequencing sample was made of PBMCs or T cells enriched from blood (not recorded which). The source is a man in his forties or fifties with acute COVID-19. The CDR3 nucleotides read TGCAGCGTTAGGGGGCTCAATGAAAAACTGTTTTTT. Translating it yields CSVRGLNEKLFF.